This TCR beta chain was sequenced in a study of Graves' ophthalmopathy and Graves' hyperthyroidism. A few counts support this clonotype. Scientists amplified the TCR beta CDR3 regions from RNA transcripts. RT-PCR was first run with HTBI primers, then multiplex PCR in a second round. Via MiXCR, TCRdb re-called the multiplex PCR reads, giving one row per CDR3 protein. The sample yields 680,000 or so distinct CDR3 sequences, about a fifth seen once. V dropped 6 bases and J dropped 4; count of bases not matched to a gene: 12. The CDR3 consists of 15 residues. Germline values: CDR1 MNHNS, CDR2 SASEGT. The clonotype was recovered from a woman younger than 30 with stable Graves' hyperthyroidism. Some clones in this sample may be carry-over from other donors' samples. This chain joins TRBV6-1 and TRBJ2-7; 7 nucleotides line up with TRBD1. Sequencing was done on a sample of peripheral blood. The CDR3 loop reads CASSSPKTGMYEQYF. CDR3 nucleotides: TGTGCCAGCAGCTCACCTAAGACAGGGATGTACGAGCAGTACTTC.